Below, one T cell receptor beta chain is given with its context. Its antigen is not known. V lost 3 bases and J 0 bases, leaving 10 bases between the germline ends. From germline, CDR1 is MDHEN and CDR2 SYDVKM. This CDR3 contains 15 residues. These data come from a study of T cell responses to AZD1222 COVID-19 vaccine. The overall study: Second-dose groups at about 4 or about 12 weeks were pooled. Findings of the study overall: The study reported that nearly half of spike-specific TCRs target unmutated variant regions. Among vaccine-associated CD4 TCRs, coverage spanned spike, with dominance at 160-218 and 743-854.

Measured with immunoSEQ multiplex PCR; TCRdb has only the in-frame clones, and not every one. Here the sample spans more than 150,000 clones, approximately 94% being singletons. This chain uses TRBV28 with TRBJ2-3; no firm D call. The sequence derives from an adult in good health. Sequences were derived from peripheral blood, sampled on day 0 of AZD1222 vaccination. The CDR3, as DNA: TGTGCCAGCAGTTTTCCGCCCACCAGCACAGATACGCAGTATTTT. Its protein product is CASSFPPTSTDTQYF. Combining the CDR3 with reference TRBV28 and TRBJ2-3 gives the whole variable domain DVKVTQSSRYLVKRTGEKVFLECVQDMDHENMFWYRQDPGLGLRLIYFSYDVKMKEKGDIPEGYSVSREKKERFSLILESASTNQTSMYLCASSFPPTSTDTQYFGPGTRLTVL.